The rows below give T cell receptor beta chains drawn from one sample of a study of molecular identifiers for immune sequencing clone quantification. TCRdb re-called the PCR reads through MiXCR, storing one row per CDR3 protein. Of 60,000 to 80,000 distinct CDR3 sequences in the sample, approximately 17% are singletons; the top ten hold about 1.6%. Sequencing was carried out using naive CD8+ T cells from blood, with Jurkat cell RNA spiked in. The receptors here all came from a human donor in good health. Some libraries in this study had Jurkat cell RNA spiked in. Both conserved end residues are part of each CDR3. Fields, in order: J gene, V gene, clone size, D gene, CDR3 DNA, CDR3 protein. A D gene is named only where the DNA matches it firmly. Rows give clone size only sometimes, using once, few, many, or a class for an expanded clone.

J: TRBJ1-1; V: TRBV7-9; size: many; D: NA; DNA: NA; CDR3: CASSTPFFGPGTEAFF
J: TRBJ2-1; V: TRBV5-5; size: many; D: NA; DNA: TGTGCCAGCAGCTTAATCTCCCCATCCTACAATGAGCAGTTCTTC; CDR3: CASSLISPSYNEQFF
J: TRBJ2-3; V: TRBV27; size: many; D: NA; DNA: TGTGCCAGCAGTCCCACCCCGGGGAGAGTGCAGTATTTT; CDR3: CASSPTPGRVQYF
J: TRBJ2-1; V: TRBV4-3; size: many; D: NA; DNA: TGCGCCAGCAGCCAAACTCCTAGGCCCCCCTACAATGAGCAGTTCTTC; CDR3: CASSQTPRPPYNEQFF
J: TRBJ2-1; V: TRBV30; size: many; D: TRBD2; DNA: TGTGCCTGGAACCTAGCGGGAGTAAATGAGCAGTTCTTC; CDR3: CAWNLAGVNEQFF
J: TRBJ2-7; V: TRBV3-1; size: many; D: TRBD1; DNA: TGTGCCAGCAGCCCCGGGACAGGGTCCTACGAGCAGTACTTC; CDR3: CASSPGTGSYEQYF
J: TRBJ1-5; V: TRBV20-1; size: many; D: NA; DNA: TGCAGTGCTAGAGATGTTTTTGGGGGAAAGGGCAATCAGCCCCAGCATTTT; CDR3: CSARDVFGGKGNQPQHF
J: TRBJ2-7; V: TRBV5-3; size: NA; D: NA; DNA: TGTGCCGGCAGCCCGGTGGAGCTTGGGGGCTACGAGCAGTACTTC; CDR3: CAGSPVELGGYEQYF
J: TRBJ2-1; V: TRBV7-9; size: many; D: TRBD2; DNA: TGTGCCAGCAGCCCGACTAGCGGCAATGAGCAGTTCTTC; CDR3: CASSPTSGNEQFF
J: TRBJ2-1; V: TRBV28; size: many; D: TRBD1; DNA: TGTGCCAGCAGCCCCGGGACAGGCCCCTACAATGAGCAGTTCTTC; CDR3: CASSPGTGPYNEQFF
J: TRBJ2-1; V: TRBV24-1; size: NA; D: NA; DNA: TGTGCCACCAGTGATTTCCCGGAAAGCTCCTACAATGAGCAGTTCTTC; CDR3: CATSDFPESSYNEQFF
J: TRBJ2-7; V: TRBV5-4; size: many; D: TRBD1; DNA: TGTGCCAGCAGCTTGACGGGCAGGGGGTTATCCTACGAGCAGTACTTC; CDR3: CASSLTGRGLSYEQYF
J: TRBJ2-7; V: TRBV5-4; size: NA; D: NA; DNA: TGTGCCAGCAGCCAGCCCGCCGACAGAAACTCCTACGAGCAGTACTTC; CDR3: CASSQPADRNSYEQYF
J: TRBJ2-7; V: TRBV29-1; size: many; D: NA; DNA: TGCAGCGTTGAGGCGGTCGTTTATAACTCCTACGAGCAGTACTTC; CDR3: CSVEAVVYNSYEQYF
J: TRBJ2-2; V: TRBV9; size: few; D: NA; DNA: TGTGCCAGCAGCGTGGCGAGGCAGCAGCCGAACACCGGGGAGCTGTTTTTT; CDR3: CASSVARQQPNTGELFF
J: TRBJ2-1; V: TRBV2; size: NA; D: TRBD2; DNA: TGTGCCAGCAGTGAGACTAGCTTAAATGAGCAGTTCTTC; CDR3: CASSETSLNEQFF
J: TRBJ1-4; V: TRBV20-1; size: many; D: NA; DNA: TGCAGTGCTAGAGATCGACAGAACAATGAAAAACTGTTTTTT; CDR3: CSARDRQNNEKLFF
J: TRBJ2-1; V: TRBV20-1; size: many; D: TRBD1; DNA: TGCAGTGCTCGACGACAGGGAAGTATCTCCTACAATGAGCAGTTCTTC; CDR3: CSARRQGSISYNEQFF
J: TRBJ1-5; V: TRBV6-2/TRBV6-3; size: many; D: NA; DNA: TGTGCCAGCAGACAGGGCGCTCGCAATCAGCCCCAGCATTTT; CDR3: CASRQGARNQPQHF
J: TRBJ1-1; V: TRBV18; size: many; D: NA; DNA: TGTGCCAGCTCCCCCACTGCGGAAATGAACACTGAAGCTTTCTTT; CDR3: CASSPTAEMNTEAFF
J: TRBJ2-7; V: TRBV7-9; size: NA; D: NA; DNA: TGTGCCAGCAGCCATTTAGGGAGCGGGTTAGCCTACGAGCAGTACTTC; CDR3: CASSHLGSGLAYEQYF
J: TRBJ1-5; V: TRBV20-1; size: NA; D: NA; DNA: TGCAGTGCTAGAGTGGGGAGGGGAGGTCAGCCCCAGCATTTT; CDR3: CSARVGRGGQPQHF
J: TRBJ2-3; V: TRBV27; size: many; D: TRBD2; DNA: TGTGCCAGCAGTTCCTCTTTGATAGCGGGAGAGGGCACAGATACGCAGTATTTT; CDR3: CASSSSLIAGEGTDTQYF
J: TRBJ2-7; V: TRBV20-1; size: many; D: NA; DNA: TGCAGTGCAGAAGGGGAAGTCGGTTCCTACGAGCAGTACTTC; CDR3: CSAEGEVGSYEQYF
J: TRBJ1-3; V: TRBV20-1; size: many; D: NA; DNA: TGCAGTGCTAGAGTTTTAGGGGATGGAAACACCATATATTTT; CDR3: CSARVLGDGNTIYF
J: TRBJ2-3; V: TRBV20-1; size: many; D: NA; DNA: TGCAGTGGAACGACAGAAAAAACAGATACGCAGTATTTT; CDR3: CSGTTEKTDTQYF
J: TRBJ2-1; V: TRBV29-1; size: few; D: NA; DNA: TGCAGCGTCGTGCCAAGAGGGATAGCCTACAATGAGCAGTTCTTC; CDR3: CSVVPRGIAYNEQFF
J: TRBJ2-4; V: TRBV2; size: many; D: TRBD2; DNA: TGTGCCACCGAATCGTCTCAAAGCGGGATATACATTCAGTACTTC; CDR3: CATESSQSGIYIQYF
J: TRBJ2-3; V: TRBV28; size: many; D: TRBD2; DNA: TGTGCCAGCAGGGCTAGCGGGATGGTCTTGGGCACAGATACGCAGTATTTT; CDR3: CASRASGMVLGTDTQYF